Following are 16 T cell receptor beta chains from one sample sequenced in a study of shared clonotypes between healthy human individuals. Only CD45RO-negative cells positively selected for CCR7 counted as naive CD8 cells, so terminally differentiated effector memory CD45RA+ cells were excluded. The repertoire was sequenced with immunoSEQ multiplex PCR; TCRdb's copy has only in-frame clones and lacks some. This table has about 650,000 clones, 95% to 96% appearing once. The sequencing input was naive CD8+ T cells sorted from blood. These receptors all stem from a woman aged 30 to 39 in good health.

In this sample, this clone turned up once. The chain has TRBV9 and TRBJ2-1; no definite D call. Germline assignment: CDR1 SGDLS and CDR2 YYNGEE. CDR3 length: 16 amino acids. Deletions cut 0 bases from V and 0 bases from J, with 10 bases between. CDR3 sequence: CASSVGSLSSYNEQFF. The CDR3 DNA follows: TGTGCCAGCAGCGTAGGGAGCCTTAGCTCCTACAATGAGCAGTTCTTC.

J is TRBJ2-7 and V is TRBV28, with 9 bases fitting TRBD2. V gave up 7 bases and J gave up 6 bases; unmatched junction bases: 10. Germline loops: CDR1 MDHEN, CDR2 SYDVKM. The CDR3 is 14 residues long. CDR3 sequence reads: CASTRLAGAGEQYF. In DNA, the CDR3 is TGTGCCAGCACCCGATTAGCGGGAGCCGGCGAGCAGTACTTC.

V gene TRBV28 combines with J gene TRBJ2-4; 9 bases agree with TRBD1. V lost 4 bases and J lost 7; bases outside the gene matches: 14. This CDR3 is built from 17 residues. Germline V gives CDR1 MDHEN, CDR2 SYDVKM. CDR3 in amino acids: CASSSTPQDRGRNIQYF. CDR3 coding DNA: TGTGCCAGCAGTTCCACGCCCCAGGACAGGGGTCGGAACATTCAGTACTTC.

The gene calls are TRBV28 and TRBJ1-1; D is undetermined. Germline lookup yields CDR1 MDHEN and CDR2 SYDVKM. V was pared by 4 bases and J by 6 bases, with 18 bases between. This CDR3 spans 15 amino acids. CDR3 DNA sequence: TGTGCCAGCAGTTCAAACAGCGGACCGCTGCCTGAAGCTTTCTTT. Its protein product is CASSSNSGPLPEAFF. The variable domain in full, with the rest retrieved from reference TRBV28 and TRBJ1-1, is DVKVTQSSRYLVKRTGEKVFLECVQDMDHENMFWYRQDPGLGLRLIYFSYDVKMKEKGDIPEGYSVSREKKERFSLILESASTNQTSMYLCASSSNSGPLPEAFFGQGTRLTVV.

CDR3 sequence reads: CASHMEGAGSPITYEQYF. The CDR3, as DNA: TGCGCCAGCCACATGGAAGGAGCGGGATCCCCGATCACCTACGAGCAGTACTTC. The chain uses TRBV5-1 and TRBJ2-7; 7 bases map to TRBD2. CDR1 and CDR2 from the germline V gene are SGHRS and YFSETQ. This CDR3 contains 18 residues. The trim removed 7 bases at V and 2 bases at J, leaving 21 bases unmatched. The full variable domain, with the rest looked up from reference TRBV5-1 and TRBJ2-7, is KAGVTQTPRYLIKTRGQQVTLSCSPISGHRSVSWYQQTPGQGLQFLFEYFSETQRNKGNFPGRFSGRQFSNSRSEMNVSTLELGDSALYLCASHMEGAGSPITYEQYFGPGTRLTVT.

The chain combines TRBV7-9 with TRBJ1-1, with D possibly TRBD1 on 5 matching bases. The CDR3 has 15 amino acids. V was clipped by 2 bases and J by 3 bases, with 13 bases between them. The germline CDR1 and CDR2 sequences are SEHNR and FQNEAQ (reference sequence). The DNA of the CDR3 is TGTGCCAGCAGCTTATCGTCAGGGCGACACACTGAAGCTTTCTTT. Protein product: CASSLSSGRHTEAFF.

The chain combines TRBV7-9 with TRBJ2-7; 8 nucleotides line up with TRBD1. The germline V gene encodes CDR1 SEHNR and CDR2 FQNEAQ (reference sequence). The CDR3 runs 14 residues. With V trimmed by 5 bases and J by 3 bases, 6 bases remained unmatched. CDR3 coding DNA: TGTGCCAGCAGCCCTCCGGGACAGGACTACGAGCAGTACTTC. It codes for CASSPPGQDYEQYF.

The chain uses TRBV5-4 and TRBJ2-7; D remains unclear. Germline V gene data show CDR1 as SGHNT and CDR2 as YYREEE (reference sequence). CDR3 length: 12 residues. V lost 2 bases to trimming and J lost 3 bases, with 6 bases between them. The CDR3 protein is CASSFSIYEQYF. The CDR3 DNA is TGTGCCAGCAGCTTCTCTATCTACGAGCAGTACTTC. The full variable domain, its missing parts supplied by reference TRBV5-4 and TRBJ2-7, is ETGVTQSPTHLIKTRGQQVTLRCSSQSGHNTVSWYQQALGQGPQFIFQYYREEENGRGNFPPRFSGLQFPNYSSELNVNALELDDSALYLCASSFSIYEQYFGPGTRLTVT.

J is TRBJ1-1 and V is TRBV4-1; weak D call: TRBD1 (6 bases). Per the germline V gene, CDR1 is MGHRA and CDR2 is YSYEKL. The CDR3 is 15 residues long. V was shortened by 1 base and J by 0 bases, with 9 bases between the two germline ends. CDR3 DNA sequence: TGCGCCAGCAGCCAAGGGAGGGGGATGAACACTGAAGCTTTCTTT. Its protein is CASSQGRGMNTEAFF.

CDR3 DNA sequence: TGTGCCAGCAGACGACGGACAGGAGATAACAATGAGCAGTTCTTC. Protein sequence: CASRRRTGDNNEQFF. The V call is TRBV27, the J call TRBJ2-1, with 7 bases fitting TRBD1. The CDR3 covers 15 residues. Looked up from germline, CDR1 is MNHEY and CDR2 is SMNVEV (reference sequence). With 6 bases clipped from V and 5 bases from J, the junction kept 10 bases outside the gene matches.

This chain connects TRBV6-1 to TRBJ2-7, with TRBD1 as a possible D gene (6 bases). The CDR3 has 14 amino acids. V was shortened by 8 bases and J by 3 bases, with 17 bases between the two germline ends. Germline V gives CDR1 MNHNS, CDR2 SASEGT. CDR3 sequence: CASPRDTFLYEQYF. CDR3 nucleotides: TGTGCCAGCCCCCGGGACACTTTCCTCTACGAGCAGTACTTC.

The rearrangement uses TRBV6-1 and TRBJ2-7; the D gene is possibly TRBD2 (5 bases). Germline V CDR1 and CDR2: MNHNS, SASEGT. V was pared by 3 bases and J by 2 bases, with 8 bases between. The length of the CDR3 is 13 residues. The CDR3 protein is CASSEWRPYEQYF. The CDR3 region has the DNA TGTGCCAGCAGTGAGTGGAGGCCCTACGAGCAGTACTTC.

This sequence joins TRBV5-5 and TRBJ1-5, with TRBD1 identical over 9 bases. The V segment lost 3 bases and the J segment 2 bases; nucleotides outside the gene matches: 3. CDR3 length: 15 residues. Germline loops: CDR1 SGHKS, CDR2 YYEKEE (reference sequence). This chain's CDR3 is CASSWRQGGNQPQHF. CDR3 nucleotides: TGTGCCAGCAGCTGGAGACAGGGGGGCAATCAGCCCCAGCATTTT.

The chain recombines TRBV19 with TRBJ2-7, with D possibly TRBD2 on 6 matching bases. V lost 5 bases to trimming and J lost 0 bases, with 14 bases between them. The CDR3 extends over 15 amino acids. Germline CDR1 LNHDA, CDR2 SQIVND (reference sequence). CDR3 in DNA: TGTGCCAGTAGTCCGGTTGGGGGGAGCTCCTACGAGCAGTACTTC. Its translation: CASSPVGGSSYEQYF.

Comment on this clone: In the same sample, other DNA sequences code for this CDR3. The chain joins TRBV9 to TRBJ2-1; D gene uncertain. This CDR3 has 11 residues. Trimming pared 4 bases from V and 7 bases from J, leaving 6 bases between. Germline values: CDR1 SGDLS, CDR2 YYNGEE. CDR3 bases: TGTGCCAGCAGCTCGCTGAATGAGCAGTTCTTC. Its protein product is CASSSLNEQFF.

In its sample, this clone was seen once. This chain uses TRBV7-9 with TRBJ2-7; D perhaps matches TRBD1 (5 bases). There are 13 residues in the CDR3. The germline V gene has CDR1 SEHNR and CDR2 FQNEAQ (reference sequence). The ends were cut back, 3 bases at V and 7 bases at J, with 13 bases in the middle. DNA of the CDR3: TGTGCCAGCAGCTTGGGCGACAGTACGGAGCAGTACTTC. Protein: CASSLGDSTEQYF.